This T cell receptor (beta chain) was recovered during a study of cytotoxic CD8 clonotypes in ibrutinib-treated CLL. The overall study: Researchers reported ten to twelve relapsed/refractory and roughly 14 treatment-naive patients, roughly 17 of them IGHV unmutated. Study-level results: Clonality correlated strongly with circulating CD8+ T cells and exceeded age-matched healthy donors at baseline. Baseline levels were approached again at progression, after clonality had risen at ibrutinib response.

The CDR3 contains 12 residues. Germline CDR1 and CDR2: SEHNR and FQNEAQ (reference sequence). V lost 4 bases, J lost 2 bases, and 6 bases lay in between. Remarks on this clone: Its antigen is not identified.

Clones were sequenced by immunoSEQ multiplex PCR, and TCRdb holds only the in-frame ones, with some missing. Of roughly 150,000 clones listed, about 84% are singletons. The sample here was PBMCs, taken after 24 months of ibrutinib treatment. The genes are TRBV7-9 and TRBJ2-7; D gene ambiguous. The sequence was collected from a human donor with chronic lymphocytic leukemia. The CDR3 loop reads CASSSQTYEQYF. The CDR3 region has the DNA TGTGCCAGCAGCTCTCAGACCTACGAGCAGTACTTC. The whole variable domain, filled in from reference TRBV7-9 and TRBJ2-7, reads DTGVSQNPRHKITKRGQNVTFRCDPISEHNRLYWYRQTLGQGPEFLTYFQNEAQLEKSRLLSDRFSAERPKGSFSTLEIQRTEQGDSAMYLCASSSQTYEQYFGPGTRLTVT.